A single T cell receptor (beta chain) is shown here with its context. The data stem from a study of blood T cell repertoires in COVID-19. The data were produced by immunoSEQ multiplex PCR, yet TCRdb's version contains in-frame clones alone and is incomplete. The table shows approximately 100,000 clones, with about four fifths occurring only once. Germline V gene sequence: CDR1 LNHDA, CDR2 SQIVND (reference sequence). The CDR3 covers 16 residues. V shed 5 bases, J shed 2 bases, and the junction held 11 bases outside the gene matches. The sequenced sample was peripheral blood. This chain joins TRBV19 and TRBJ2-7; 8 bases agree with TRBD1. This clonotype was obtained from a human donor in a cohort sampled during active COVID-19. CDR3 bases: TGTGCCAGTAGTGCGCCGGCCGGGACAGGTCCCTACGAGCAGTACTTC. This encodes CASSAPAGTGPYEQYF.